This entry features one T cell receptor (beta chain) sequence. Its antigen is still unknown. This sample is drawn from a study of Ad26.COV2.S vaccination and SARS-CoV-2 variants. Points from the study as a whole: Breadth and depth estimates from TCRs may understate total T cell responses.

This CDR3 has 15 residues. The germline V gene encodes CDR1 LGHDT and CDR2 YNNKEL (reference sequence). J lost 3 bases, V lost 6 bases, and 5 bases had no gene match. Treatment indicated: 19 received Ad26.COV2.S at low or high dose, single or two shots; about 5 received placebo; per-sample allocation not given. The investigators took samples on day 63 after the first vaccine or placebo injection. Method: immunoSEQ multiplex PCR; TCRdb's copy keeps in-frame clones and lacks some. The sample lists around 450,000 clones, roughly 90% occurring once. The chain recombines TRBV3-1 (or the pseudogene TRBV3-2) with TRBJ2-3; 11 positions agree with TRBD2. Source: peripheral blood, taken in a trial of Ad26.COV2.S vaccine versus placebo. The receptor was derived from a person aged 18-60 years who received the Ad26.COV2.S COVID-19 vaccine or a placebo. The CDR3 DNA follows: TGTGCCAGCAGTCGTACTAGCGGGGGAACAGATACGCAGTATTTT. It is translated as CASSRTSGGTDTQYF.